The rows below give T cell receptor beta chains drawn from one sample of a study of T cell responses to AZD1222 COVID-19 vaccine. Profiling relied on immunoSEQ multiplex PCR, and the TCRdb table lists in-frame clones only, not all of them. The top ten clones hold around 3% of a sample with 70,000 to 90,000 clones, under 95% of them seen once. This specimen was peripheral blood, taken on day 0 of AZD1222 vaccination. The receptor set was obtained from an adult in good health. Both conserved end residues are part of each CDR3. A D gene is named only where the DNA matches it firmly. Rows may omit the clone size; those that give it use once, few, many or a size class.

J gene,V gene,clone size,D gene,CDR3 protein,CDR3 DNA
TRBJ1-2,TRBV6-5,.,TRBD1,CASSYSSQGAINGYTF,TGTGCCAGCAGTTACTCGTCCCAGGGGGCGATTAATGGCTACACCTTC
TRBJ2-7,TRBV10-1,.,TRBD2,CASRGRGLAGFRYEQYF,TGCGCCAGCAGAGGGCGGGGACTAGCGGGATTTCGGTACGAGCAGTACTTC
TRBJ2-2,TRBV11-3,.,TRBD2,CASSSGGLANTGELFF,TGTGCCAGCAGCTCGGGGGGACTAGCGAACACCGGGGAGCTGTTTTTT
TRBJ1-6,TRBV3-1/TRBV3-2,.,.,CASSQVSDFLIF,TGTGCCAGCAGCCAAGTTTCCGATTTCTTAATCTTT
TRBJ2-2,TRBV9,.,.,CASSLDGEGTGELFF,TGTGCCAGCAGCTTAGACGGCGAAGGCACCGGGGAGCTGTTTTTT
TRBJ1-1,TRBV14,.,.,CASSQGVAEAFF,TGTGCCAGCAGCCAAGGAGTAGCTGAAGCTTTCTTT
TRBJ2-2,TRBV5-1,.,TRBD1,CASSFPEGAVGELFF,TGCGCCAGCAGCTTTCCCGAGGGGGCTGTCGGGGAGCTGTTTTTT
TRBJ2-1,TRBV14,.,TRBD1,CASSQDRLGDRGYNEQFF,TGTGCCAGCAGCCAAGATAGACTCGGGGACAGGGGATACAATGAGCAGTTCTTC
TRBJ2-3,TRBV9,once,.,CASGRDFTDTQYF,TGTGCCAGCGGCCGGGACTTCACAGATACGCAGTATTTT
TRBJ1-2,TRBV6-5,.,.,CASSRDILYGYTF,TGTGCCAGCAGCCGGGACATACTCTATGGCTACACCTTC
TRBJ2-3,TRBV11-1,.,TRBD2,CASSPGTMSTDTQYF,TGTGCCAGCAGCCCCGGGACTATGAGCACAGATACGCAGTATTTT
TRBJ2-5,TRBV10-3,.,TRBD1,CAIALGTGGRETQYF,TGTGCCATCGCTCTCGGGACAGGGGGCCGGGAGACCCAGTACTTC
TRBJ2-5,TRBV15,.,.,CATSPSAGVQETQYF,TGTGCCACCAGCCCCTCAGCTGGGGTCCAAGAGACCCAGTACTTC
TRBJ2-2,TRBV29-1,.,.,CSVAGGANTGELFF,TGCAGCGTTGCTGGGGGCGCGAACACCGGGGAGCTGTTTTTT
TRBJ1-4,TRBV30,.,.,CAWSPQAGEKLFF,TGTGCCTGGAGTCCCCAGGCTGGCGAAAAACTGTTTTTT
TRBJ2-2,TRBV19,.,.,CASSIDRGYGGELFF,TGTGCCAGTAGTATAGATCGGGGGTACGGCGGGGAGCTGTTTTTT
TRBJ2-5,TRBV29-1,.,.,CSVGWAEETQYF,TGCAGCGTTGGGTGGGCAGAAGAGACCCAGTACTTC
TRBJ2-1,TRBV7-3,.,TRBD2,CASSLVAGRNNEQFF,TGTGCCAGCAGCTTGGTAGCCGGGAGGAACAATGAGCAGTTCTTC
TRBJ2-7,TRBV11-2,.,.,CASSPGRKSTQQYF,TGTGCCAGCAGCCCCGGACGGAAGTCTACGCAGCAGTACTTC
TRBJ1-6,TRBV2,.,.,CASSGWQGNSPLHF,TGTGCCAGCAGTGGATGGCAGGGAAATTCACCCCTCCACTTT
TRBJ2-5,TRBV13,.,.,CASSLARETQYF,TGTGCCAGCAGCTTAGCGAGGGAGACCCAGTACTTC
TRBJ1-2,TRBV19,.,.,CASSIGRGPGYGYTF,TGTGCCAGTAGTATAGGCCGGGGGCCTGGCTATGGCTACACCTTC
TRBJ2-3,TRBV4-2,.,.,CASSQLGTSSTDTQYF,TGTGCCAGCAGCCAGCTGGGCACCTCTAGCACAGATACGCAGTATTTT
TRBJ1-5,TRBV18,.,.,CASSLDVHNQPQHF,TGTGCCAGCTCTCTGGACGTCCACAATCAGCCCCAGCATTTT
TRBJ1-5,TRBV10-3,.,.,CAISERQGGESNQPQHF,TGTGCCATCAGTGAGCGGCAGGGTGGGGAGAGCAATCAGCCCCAGCATTTT
TRBJ2-3,TRBV6-5,.,.,CASSYSDYGTDTQYF,TGTGCCAGCAGTTACTCGGACTACGGCACAGATACGCAGTATTTT
TRBJ1-2,TRBV19,.,TRBD1,CASSLAGGGYTF,TGTGCCAGTAGTTTGGCAGGGGGTGGCTACACCTTC
TRBJ1-2,TRBV6-1,.,TRBD1,CASSEGQDYGYTF,TGTGCCAGCAGTGAGGGACAGGACTATGGCTACACCTTC
TRBJ2-7,TRBV6-5,.,TRBD2,CASSSDDLAVSYEQYF,TGTGCCAGCAGTTCCGATGATCTAGCGGTCTCCTACGAGCAGTACTTC